The next 12 T cell receptor beta chains were all read from a single sample in a study of blood T cell repertoires in COVID-19. Sequencing was performed with immunoSEQ multiplex PCR; in TCRdb, only in-frame clones are kept and a portion is missing. The table shows approximately 440,000 clones, with 90% occurring only once. Sequenced input: PBMCs or T cells enriched from blood (not recorded which). These receptor sequences come from a man aged 18 to 29 who had recovered from COVID-19.

The chain couples TRBV7-3 to TRBJ2-1, with TRBD2 as a possible D gene (7 bases). Trimming took 5 bases from V and 4 from J, leaving 12 bases between them. This CDR3 has 14 amino acids. CDR1 SGHTA and CDR2 FQGTGA come from the germline V gene. CDR3 bases: TGTGCCAGCAGCCATAGGGGGGGTTACAATGAGCAGTTCTTC. It codes for CASSHRGGYNEQFF.

The genes are TRBV2 and TRBJ1-1; 11 bases fit TRBD1. V lost 6 bases, J lost 5 bases, and 2 bases stayed unmatched. Germline V gene sequence: CDR1 SNHLY, CDR2 FYNNEI. The CDR3 consists of 13 residues. CDR3 nucleotide sequence: TGTGCCAGCAGGGACAGGGGGCTTACTGAAGCTTTCTTT. Translation gives CASRDRGLTEAFF.

V and J are TRBV3-1 (or the pseudogene TRBV3-2) and TRBJ2-3; tentatively, D is TRBD1 (5 bases). Germline CDR1 is LGHDT and CDR2 is YNNKEL (reference sequence). Trimming stripped 4 bases from V and 8 bases from J, with 16 bases between. CDR3 length equals 14 residues. CDR3 coding DNA: TGTGCCAGCAGCCCTTCTGGGGCGCTATCTACGCAGTATTTT. It encodes CASSPSGALSTQYF.

V gene TRBV18 combines with J gene TRBJ1-2; no clear D. The CDR3 has 12 amino acids. Trimming removed 2 bases from V and 4 bases from J, with 5 bases in between. Germline CDR1 is KGHSH and CDR2 is LQKENI. The CDR3 DNA sequence: TGTGCCAGCTCACCAACCGGCTATGGCTACACCTTC. Translation gives CASSPTGYGYTF.

This clone was recorded once. The chain has TRBV2 and TRBJ1-2, with 9 bases matching TRBD1. Trimming took 7 bases from V and 0 from J; bases not matched to a gene: 6. The CDR3 spans 15 residues. Germline V gene sequence: CDR1 SNHLY, CDR2 FYNNEI. CDR3 bases: TGTGCCAGCACGTCCGGGACAGGGCCTAACTATGGCTACACCTTC. Residues: CASTSGTGPNYGYTF.

This chain joins TRBV7-9 and TRBJ1-5, with 9 bases matching TRBD1. CDR1 SEHNR and CDR2 FQNEAQ come from the germline V gene (reference sequence). CDR3 length: 15 amino acids. With 5 bases clipped from V and 7 bases from J, the junction kept 9 bases outside the gene matches. CDR3 bases: TGTGCCAGCAGCAACGCGGACAGGGGAAGGCAGCCCCAGCATTTT. Translated: CASSNADRGRQPQHF.

The chain uses TRBV2 and TRBJ1-5; 8 bases map to TRBD1. The CDR3 runs to 14 residues. Germline assignment: CDR1 SNHLY and CDR2 FYNNEI. Trimming took 6 bases from V and 7 from J; bases not matched to a gene: 8. This CDR3 is CASRYGQGSQPQHF. The DNA of the CDR3 is TGTGCCAGCAGATACGGACAGGGCTCCCAGCCCCAGCATTTT.

The rearrangement links TRBV10-3 to TRBJ1-2; 7 bases line up with TRBD1. CDR1 and CDR2 (germline): ENHRY, SYGVKD. With V trimmed by 10 bases and J by 4 bases, 12 bases remained unmatched. This CDR3 is 14 amino acids long. The chain's CDR3 is CATHSGQVVYGYTF. For the CDR3, the DNA is TGTGCCACCCACTCCGGACAGGTCGTCTATGGCTACACCTTC.

This clone was detected once. The rearrangement links TRBV28 to TRBJ1-2, with no clear D. There are 13 residues in the CDR3. With 2 bases removed from V and 0 bases from J, the gap between germline ends came to 4 bases. CDR1 and CDR2 from the germline V gene are MDHEN and SYDVKM. The CDR3 sequence is CASSLHANYGYTF. CDR3 coding DNA: TGTGCCAGCAGTTTACATGCTAACTATGGCTACACCTTC.

The chain uses TRBV2 and TRBJ1-5; 9 nucleotides align to TRBD1. This CDR3 is built from 15 residues. The V and J ends lost 6 bases and 2 bases, in that order; junction bases with no gene match: 5. Germline assignment: CDR1 SNHLY and CDR2 FYNNEI. The CDR3 reads CASRDWTGGNQPQHF. CDR3 nucleotide sequence: TGTGCCAGCAGGGACTGGACAGGGGGCAATCAGCCCCAGCATTTT.

The gene calls are TRBV11-2 and TRBJ2-7; 10 nucleotides line up with TRBD1. CDR3 length: 13 residues. V lost 4 bases and J lost 5; bases outside the gene matches: 2. Germline CDR1 and CDR2: SGHAT and FQNNGV. CDR3 DNA sequence: TGTGCCAGCAGCTGGGACAGGGGTCACGAGCAGTACTTC. Its protein product is CASSWDRGHEQYF. The variable domain in full, with the rest retrieved from reference TRBV11-2 and TRBJ2-7, is EAGVAQSPRYKIIEKRQSVAFWCNPISGHATLYWYQQILGQGPKLLIQFQNNGVVDDSQLPKDRFSAERLKGVDSTLKIQPAKLEDSAVYLCASSWDRGHEQYFGPGTRLTVT.

Details on this clone: Distinct nucleotide sequences in the sample also encode this CDR3. The chain joins TRBV19 to TRBJ1-2, with 8 bases that match TRBD1. V shed 1 base and J 5 bases; nucleotides not matched to a gene: 3. Germline-derived CDR1 and CDR2 are LNHDA and SQIVND (reference sequence). This CDR3 spans 14 amino acids. For the CDR3, the DNA is TGTGCCAGTAGTATAGGGACAGGGCCGTATGGCTACACCTTC. This translates into CASSIGTGPYGYTF.